The 12 T cell receptor beta chains presented below share a single source sample, sequenced in a study of cytomegalovirus exposure and HLA in healthy donors (dated 2017 in TCRdb). Libraries came from the immunoSEQ multiplex PCR assay. A mixture of 60 forward primers for TCR Vbeta segments and 13 reverse primers for TCR Jbeta segments was used in the multiplex PCR. TCRdb stores this immuneACCESS table with in-frame sequences only. Part of the clones is absent; in the studies checked, under half of the shortfall reflects unresolved V genes, and no reason is known for the rest. This sample's table lists approximately 140,000 clones. The ten largest clones represent roughly 2.5% of the sample. Sequenced: PBMCs. These receptors were collected from a man between 35 and 55 years old in good health and CMV-seronegative.

J is TRBJ2-5 and V is TRBV5-4; 10 nucleotides line up with TRBD2. The germline V gene has CDR1 SGHNT and CDR2 YYREEE (reference sequence). The CDR3 sequence is 16 residues long. V dropped 4 bases and J dropped 5; count of bases not matched to a gene: 11. CDR3 sequence reads: CASSPRSGGALETQYF. The DNA for the CDR3 is TGTGCCAGCAGCCCCCGGAGCGGGGGGGCTCTCGAGACCCAGTACTTC.

CDR3 in DNA: TGTGCCAGCAACTCCGGAGCGGGGACAAATGAAAAACTGTTTTTT. Translated: CASNSGAGTNEKLFF. The chain joins TRBV6-5 to TRBJ1-4; the D gene is possibly TRBD1 (6 bases). This CDR3 is 15 amino acids long. Germline CDR1 MNHEY, CDR2 SVGAGI. Trimming stripped 7 bases from V and 5 bases from J, with 17 bases between.

This sequence joins TRBV12-1 and TRBJ2-5; the table's D call, TRBD1, was not checked against the DNA. TRBV12-1 is reported as a pseudogene. CDR3 length equals 14 residues. CDR3 coding DNA: TGTGCCAACACACACCCCCCCCAGCAAGAGACCCAGTACTTC. Protein product: CANTHPPQQETQYF.

The chain couples TRBV5-4 to TRBJ2-7; 9 nucleotides match TRBD1. The V gene end was trimmed by 4 bases and the J gene end by 6 bases; junction bases not matched to a gene: 14. The germline V gene has CDR1 SGHNT and CDR2 YYREEE (reference sequence). The CDR3 covers 16 residues. The CDR3 loop is CASSGFAGQGQVEQYF. The DNA of the CDR3 is TGTGCCAGCAGCGGATTTGCGGGACAGGGACAAGTCGAGCAGTACTTC.

The chain employs TRBV7-2 and TRBJ1-3; unclear D gene. CDR1 is SGHTA, CDR2 FQGNSA, per germline. This CDR3 region has 14 residues. V was cut by 5 bases and J by 2 bases, with 10 bases left in between. CDR3 nucleotides: TGTGCCAGCAGCCCGGAGGTAGCTGGAAACACCATATATTTT. Its translation is CASSPEVAGNTIYF.

The chain recombines TRBV2 with TRBJ2-7, with unresolved D. CDR1 is SNHLY, CDR2 FYNNEI, per germline. Trimming stripped 4 bases from V and 0 bases from J, with 7 bases between. CDR3 length: 13 residues. CDR3 region: CASSAASSYEQYF. The CDR3 nucleotides read TGTGCCAGCAGTGCAGCCAGCTCCTACGAGCAGTACTTC.

V and J are TRBV11-3 and TRBJ1-5; possible D gene TRBD1, 6 bases. The germline CDR1 and CDR2 sequences are SGHNT and YENEEA. The germline V and J ends were trimmed by 1 base and 5 bases, with 21 bases remaining between them. CDR3 size: 18 residues. CDR3 in DNA: TGTGCCAGCAGCTTAGTGCGGGGGGGGCGACCGAGGGATCAGCCCCAGCATTTT. This codes for CASSLVRGGRPRDQPQHF.

The chain employs TRBV10-3 and TRBJ2-1; weak D call: TRBD2 (5 bases). The CDR3 extends over 12 amino acids. V was clipped by 0 bases and J by 10 bases, with 7 bases between them. The germline gives CDR1 ENHRY, CDR2 SYGVKD. This CDR3 is CAISESDFEQFF. The CDR3 region has the DNA TGTGCCATCAGTGAGTCGGACTTCGAGCAGTTCTTC.

The chain couples TRBV18 to TRBJ1-6; 8 nucleotides align to TRBD1. Germline V gene data show CDR1 as KGHSH and CDR2 as LQKENI. The CDR3 runs to 17 residues. Trimming cost V 2 bases and J 7 bases; bases outside gene matches: 10. CDR3 DNA: TGTGCCAGCTCACCAGGGACGGACAGGGTTAAAAATTCACCCCTCCACTTT. This sequence encodes CASSPGTDRVKNSPLHF.

The gene calls are TRBV5-1 and TRBJ1-1; D perhaps matches TRBD1 (5 bases). CDR3 length: 15 amino acids. Germline assignment: CDR1 SGHRS and CDR2 YFSETQ. The V gene lost 2 bases and the J gene lost 6 bases, with 17 bases spanning the gap. The CDR3 region has the DNA TGCGCCAGCAGCTTCGGGGGAACAGGAACGGCTGAAGCTTTCTTT. Translation gives CASSFGGTGTAEAFF.

CDR3 sequence: CAIRGRDRDKPEKANTGELFF. In DNA form, the CDR3 reads TGTGCCATCAGGGGAAGGGACCGGGACAAACCAGAAAAAGCGAACACCGGGGAGCTGTTTTTT. This chain uses TRBV10-3 with TRBJ2-2; D possibly corresponds to TRBD1 (6 bases). Trimming left V 6 bases short and J 0 bases short, with 29 bases between. This CDR3 region has 21 residues. Per germline, CDR1 ENHRY and CDR2 SYGVKD.

The rearrangement links TRBV29-1 to TRBJ1-2, with D unclear. The CDR3 is 15 amino acids. V lost 2 bases and J 4 bases, leaving 17 bases between the germline ends. The V gene's germline CDR1 is SQVTM and CDR2 ANQGSEA. CDR3: CSVERVGREGYGYTF. Written as DNA, the CDR3 is TGCAGCGTTGAACGGGTAGGGCGGGAAGGCTATGGCTACACCTTC.